Reported below is one T cell receptor beta chain. The study recruited people aged 18 to 89 years across around 24 US areas. These data come from a study of blood T cell repertoires in COVID-19. About the study: The samples span acute and convalescent COVID-19 from the United States, Italy and Spain. The analysed material was cDNA or gDNA that came from T cells, B-cell-depleted T cells, or PBMCs.

V was pared by 5 bases and J by 0 bases, with 10 bases of the junction left unmatched. The germline V gene has CDR1 SEHNR and CDR2 FQNEAQ (reference sequence). The CDR3 spans 16 residues. In the source study's methods: Estimated nucleated cell counts came from reference gene primer amplification. Method: immunoSEQ multiplex PCR; TCRdb's copy keeps in-frame clones and lacks some. Clonal size and the V and J genes are those of that table, whereas D and trimming came from the DNA. This table has some 150,000 clones, about four fifths appearing once. Sequenced: PBMCs or T cells enriched from blood (not recorded which). The V and J genes are TRBV7-9 and TRBJ2-7; 7 positions match TRBD1. This TCR derives from a woman in her forties or fifties in a cohort exposed to, infected with or recovered from COVID-19 (not recorded which). The DNA of the CDR3 is TGTGCCAGCAGCCCAAGAGGGGGCAGTAGCTCCTACGAGCAGTACTTC. Protein: CASSPRGGSSSYEQYF.